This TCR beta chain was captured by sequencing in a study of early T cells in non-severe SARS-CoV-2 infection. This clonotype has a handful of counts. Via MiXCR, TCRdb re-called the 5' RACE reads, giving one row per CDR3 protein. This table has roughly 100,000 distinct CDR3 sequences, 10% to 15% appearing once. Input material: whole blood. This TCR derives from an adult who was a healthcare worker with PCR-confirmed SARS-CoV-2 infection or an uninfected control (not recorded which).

This CDR3 reads CSARGIGGAKSTDTQYF. DNA for the CDR3: TGCAGTGCTAGAGGGATAGGGGGGGCTAAGAGTACAGATACGCAGTATTTT. The chain carries TRBV20-1 and TRBJ2-3; tentatively, D is TRBD2 (7 bases). Trimming removed 1 base at V and 3 bases at J, with 20 bases between. The CDR3 length is 17 residues. Germline V gene sequence: CDR1 DFQATT, CDR2 SNEGSKA (reference sequence).